Presented here are 32 T cell receptor beta chains from one specimen sequenced in a study of blood T cells in healthy people across ages. Primers used in a second PCR of roughly 6 to 11 cycles were a sample-barcoded 5' primer and a J-beta primer mix. MiXCR, applied by TCRdb to the 5' RACE reads, yields one record per CDR3 protein. This table holds 750,000 to 950,000 distinct CDR3 sequences, 53% found once. The sequenced sample consisted of blood. These receptors all come from a man older than 75 in good health.

Turning to this clonotype: A much larger clone differs from this one at a single base, so this may be a read error. The gene calls are TRBV10-3 and TRBJ2-5; tentatively, D is TRBD2 (5 bases). CDR3 length equals 13 residues. The germline V and J ends were trimmed by 10 bases and 2 bases, with 14 bases remaining between them. Germline CDR1 is ENHRY and CDR2 is SYGVKD. The CDR3: CATSLRDQETQYF. The DNA for the CDR3 is TGTGCCACCAGCCTCCGGGATCAAGAGACCCAGTACTTC.

The rearrangement joins TRBV6-5 to TRBJ2-7; 8 bases agree with TRBD1. TRBJ2-4 matches the DNA end more closely, so the J call is doubtful. The CDR3 is 14 amino acids. From germline, CDR1 is MNHEY and CDR2 SVGAGI. CDR3 in DNA: TGTGCCAGCAGCACCGGACAGGGAGTAAACATTCAGTACTTC. Amino acids: CASSTGQGVNIQYF.

This chain joins TRBV28 and TRBJ2-2; 10 nucleotides agree with TRBD1. The CDR3 covers 14 residues. Germline CDR1 is MDHEN and CDR2 is SYDVKM. V was clipped by 7 bases and J by 6 bases; unmatched bases: 5. DNA of the CDR3: TGTGCCAGCACCAAGACAGGGGGCCCCGGGGAGCTGTTTTTT. Translated, it gives CASTKTGGPGELFF.

The sample holds a few counts of this clonotype. One junction end disagrees with the germline gene, perhaps due to a read error. This chain joins TRBV6-1 and TRBJ2-3; 11 nucleotides line up with TRBD2. Germline CDR1 and CDR2: MNHNS and SASEGT. The CDR3 has 14 residues. CDR3 nucleotides: TGTGCGAGCACCCCTAGCGGGAGGAACAGATACGCGTATTTT. Amino acids: CASTPSGRNRYAYF.

This clonotype turned up a few times. The chain combines TRBV11-2 with TRBJ2-7; tentatively, D is TRBD2 (5 bases). The length of the CDR3 is 13 residues. Germline V lookup: CDR1 SGHAT, CDR2 FQNNGV. Between the trimmed V and J ends, which lost 5 bases and 7 bases, there was a span of 15 bases. This chain's CDR3 is CASSLDSGMEQYF. The CDR3 region has the DNA TGTGCCAGCAGCCTGGACTCCGGTATGGAGCAGTACTTC.

The sample holds a few counts of this clonotype. The chain couples TRBV9 to TRBJ2-1; 10 bases fit TRBD2. Trimming cost V 0 bases and J 0 bases; bases outside gene matches: 6. This CDR3 is 18 amino acids long. Germline CDR1 and CDR2: SGDLS and YYNGEE. CDR3 protein: CASSVGSGLAVSYNEQFF. CDR3 DNA: TGTGCCAGCAGCGTAGGGAGCGGACTAGCGGTCTCCTACAATGAGCAGTTCTTC.

The chain couples TRBV7-9 to TRBJ2-7; D assignment may be TRBD1 or TRBD2 (5 bases each). Germline assignment: CDR1 SEHNR and CDR2 FQNEAQ (reference sequence). Trimming pared 6 bases from V and 6 bases from J, leaving 12 bases between. This CDR3 region has 12 residues. The DNA of the CDR3 is TGTGCCAGCAGGCGAGGGGATTTCGAGCAGTACTTC. This encodes CASRRGDFEQYF.

The V and J genes are TRBV28 and TRBJ2-4; a possible D gene is TRBD2 (7 bases). Germline V gene sequence: CDR1 MDHEN, CDR2 SYDVKM. CDR3 size: 19 residues. Trimming stripped 6 bases from V and 1 base from J, with 25 bases between. The CDR3: CASSPPFMRGGSAKNIQYF. The CDR3 nucleotides are TGTGCCAGCAGCCCCCCCTTCATGAGGGGGGGGTCGGCCAAAAACATTCAGTACTTC.

The gene calls are TRBV2 and TRBJ1-2; no reliable D call. The CDR3 is 13 residues long. V dropped 7 bases and J dropped 0 bases, with 9 bases sitting between them. Germline V CDR1 and CDR2: SNHLY, FYNNEI. In nucleotides, the CDR3 is TGTGCCAGCAAACGAGAGTCTAACTATGGCTACACCTTC. This sequence encodes CASKRESNYGYTF.

The chain links TRBV6-2 or TRBV6-3 to TRBJ2-4; either TRBD1 or TRBD2 may supply D (6 bases each). The tail of the sequence fits TRBJ2-7 better, so the J call may be wrong. Germline V gene sequence: CDR1 MNHEY, CDR2 SVGEGT. The CDR3 totals 15 residues. The CDR3 coding sequence is TGTGCCAGCAGTTCCGGGGGCAGGTTATCCTACGAGCAGTACTTC. It encodes CASSSGGRLSYEQYF.

This clonotype was counted only a few times. This chain joins TRBV9 and TRBJ2-7, with 10 bases fitting TRBD1. Per the germline V gene, CDR1 is SGDLS and CDR2 is YYNGEE. The V gene end was trimmed by 3 bases and the J gene end by 0 bases; junction bases not matched to a gene: 9. The CDR3 extends over 17 amino acids. CDR3 region: CASSDRTGGISSYEQYF. The DNA for the CDR3 is TGTGCCAGCAGCGACCGGACAGGGGGGATATCCTCCTACGAGCAGTACTTC.

The chain links TRBV20-1 to TRBJ1-3; no reliable D call. Germline CDR1 DFQATT, CDR2 SNEGSKA (reference sequence). Trimming took 5 bases from V and 3 from J, leaving 2 bases between them. This CDR3 spans 10 amino acids. The CDR3, as DNA: TGCAGTGCTCTTGGAAACACCATATATTTT. Protein: CSALGNTIYF.

This chain connects TRBV20-1 to TRBJ2-7, with TRBD2 matching over 9 bases. J lost 6 bases, V lost 5 bases, and 14 bases had no gene match. CDR1 is DFQATT and CDR2 is SNEGSKA in the germline V gene (reference sequence). The CDR3 length is 15 residues. As DNA, the CDR3 is TGCAGTGCTCCCGACGGGGGGCGGGAGGGCTTCGAGCAGTACTTC. It specifies CSAPDGGREGFEQYF.

The chain uses TRBV9 and TRBJ2-5; possibly TRBD1 or TRBD2 for D (5 bases each). The germline V gene encodes CDR1 SGDLS and CDR2 YYNGEE. V lost 3 bases and J 11 bases, leaving 20 bases between the germline ends. There are 14 residues in the CDR3. The CDR3 region is CASSGGSGLGEQYF. The CDR3 bases are TGTGCCAGCAGCGGGGGGTCCGGCCTTGGAGAGCAGTACTTC. The variable domain in full, with the rest retrieved from reference TRBV9 and TRBJ2-5, is DSGVTQTPKHLITATGQRVTLRCSPRSGDLSVYWYQQSLDQGLQFLIQYYNGEERAKGNILERFSAQQFPDLHSELNLSSLELGDSALYFCASSGGSGLGEQYFGPGTRLLVL.

The chain uses TRBV28 and TRBJ2-7; 7 nucleotides agree with TRBD1. The CDR3 covers 14 residues. Germline loops: CDR1 MDHEN, CDR2 SYDVKM. V lost 7 bases, J lost 2 bases, and 8 bases stayed unmatched. The CDR3, as DNA: TGTGCCAGCACCGCTGCAGGGGGTCCCTACGAGCAGTACTTC. This gives the protein CASTAAGGPYEQYF.

This chain uses TRBV5-1 with TRBJ2-2; TRBD1 matches at 7 bases. V lost 2 bases and J lost 7; bases outside the gene matches: 11. CDR1 and CDR2 (germline): SGHRS, YFSETQ. This CDR3 spans 16 amino acids. This chain's CDR3 is CASSFVPGQSLGELFF. The DNA for the CDR3 is TGCGCCAGCAGCTTCGTCCCGGGACAGTCTCTCGGGGAGCTGTTTTTT.

The table lists this clonotype with a few counts. The V gene is TRBV9, the J gene TRBJ2-5, with D perhaps TRBD1 (6 bases). This CDR3 comprises 14 residues. With 1 base removed from V and 3 bases from J, the gap between germline ends came to 10 bases. Germline lookup yields CDR1 SGDLS and CDR2 YYNGEE. The CDR3 loop reads CASSVSQGKETQYF. CDR3 DNA: TGTGCCAGCAGCGTATCGCAGGGGAAAGAGACCCAGTACTTC. Full variable domain (missing parts from reference TRBV9 and TRBJ2-5): DSGVTQTPKHLITATGQRVTLRCSPRSGDLSVYWYQQSLDQGLQFLIQYYNGEERAKGNILERFSAQQFPDLHSELNLSSLELGDSALYFCASSVSQGKETQYFGPGTRLLVL.

The genes are TRBV5-1 and TRBJ1-2; possibly TRBD1 for D (5 bases). The germline V gene encodes CDR1 SGHRS and CDR2 YFSETQ. V was clipped by 3 bases and J by 0 bases, with 9 bases between them. The CDR3 is made up of 14 amino acids. CDR3 in amino acids: CASSWDQANYGYTF. The CDR3 bases are TGCGCCAGCAGCTGGGACCAGGCTAACTATGGCTACACCTTC.

There are a few counts of this clonotype. J is TRBJ2-1 and V is TRBV6-5; 10 bases are a match to TRBD2. V dropped 6 bases and J dropped 9; count of bases not matched to a gene: 5. CDR1 MNHEY and CDR2 SVGAGI come from the germline V gene. This CDR3 comprises 13 residues. CDR3 nucleotide sequence: TGTGCCAGCAGACCTAGCGGGAGTGGTGAGCAGTTCTTC. Its protein is CASRPSGSGEQFF.

The chain carries TRBV29-1 and TRBJ2-1; a weak D match, TRBD1 (5 bases). CDR1 is SQVTM, CDR2 ANQGSEA, per germline. Trimming removed 3 bases at V and 10 bases at J, with 13 bases between. This CDR3 comprises 12 residues. The DNA for the CDR3 is TGCAGCGTTGAGGGCCCTACAGGCGAGCAGTTCTTC. Encoded protein: CSVEGPTGEQFF.

This clonotype was recorded a few times. V is TRBV20-1 and J is TRBJ2-1, with 12 positions matching TRBD2. From germline, CDR1 is DFQATT and CDR2 SNEGSKA (reference sequence). The CDR3 covers 14 residues. Trimming took 5 bases from V and 7 from J; bases not matched to a gene: 6. Written as DNA, the CDR3 is TGCAGTGCTTGGACTAGCGGGGTCTCTAATGAGCAGTTCTTC. This encodes CSAWTSGVSNEQFF.

The rearrangement uses TRBV7-9 and TRBJ2-1; D may be TRBD1 (6 bases). V shed 4 bases and J shed 6 bases, with 10 bases lying between them. This CDR3 region has 13 residues. From germline, CDR1 is SEHNR and CDR2 FQNEAQ (reference sequence). The CDR3 DNA reads TGTGCCAGCAGCTACATGGGGGCCAATGAGCAGTTCTTC. Encoded protein: CASSYMGANEQFF. Full variable domain (remainder filled in from reference TRBV7-9 and TRBJ2-1): DTGVSQNPRHKITKRGQNVTFRCDPISEHNRLYWYRQTLGQGPEFLTYFQNEAQLEKSRLLSDRFSAERPKGSFSTLEIQRTEQGDSAMYLCASSYMGANEQFFGPGTRLTVL.

This clonotype appeared a few times. CDR3 amino acids: CASSPTGGPEAFF. The CDR3 nucleotides read TGTGCCAGCAGTCCGACGGGGGGACCTGAAGCTTTCTTT. The chain combines TRBV6-6 with TRBJ1-1; TRBD1 might be the D (5 bases). In germline, CDR1 is MNHNY, CDR2 SVGAGI (reference sequence). V lost 5 bases to trimming and J lost 6 bases, with 13 bases between them. The CDR3 totals 13 residues.

This clonotype was seen ten or more times. The chain couples TRBV21-1 to TRBJ2-7; TRBD1 is the table's D call and was not checked against the DNA. TRBV21-1 has pseudogene status. The CDR3 covers 15 residues. The CDR3 sequence is CASSKARQGDYEQYF. Here the CDR3 DNA reads TGTGCCAGCAGCAAAGCCCGACAGGGGGACTACGAGCAGTACTTC.

On this clonotype: A read error may account for a junction end that differs from germline. The CDR3 spells CASRPPGQGKEKLFF. The CDR3 DNA follows: TGTGCCAGCAGACCACCGGGACAGGGGAAAGAAAAGCTGTTTTTT. The V gene is TRBV6-1, the J gene TRBJ1-4; 10 bases fit TRBD1. The germline V gene encodes CDR1 MNHNS and CDR2 SASEGT. The CDR3 covers 15 residues.

The chain links TRBV21-1 to TRBJ1-6; the table's D call, TRBD1, was not checked against the DNA. TRBV21-1 is annotated as a pseudogene. The length of the CDR3 is 16 residues. The CDR3: CASSQKGTGLNSPLHF. The DNA of the CDR3 is TGTGCCAGCAGCCAAAAGGGGACAGGGCTTAATTCACCCCTCCACTTT.

Remarks on this clonotype: The junction differs from germline at one of its ends, possibly a read error. The chain links TRBV15 to TRBJ2-3, with D possibly TRBD2 on 5 matching bases. The CDR3 covers 14 residues. The germline gives CDR1 LNHNV, CDR2 YYDKDF (reference sequence). CDR3 DNA: TGTGCCGCCAGCAGAGATCGGGATCAAGGGCCGCAGTATTTT. Translation gives CAASRDRDQGPQYF. Looking up the rest from reference TRBV15 and TRBJ2-3 gives the full variable domain: DAMVIQNPRYQVTQFGKPVTLSCSQTLNHNVMYWYQQKSSQAPKLLFHYYDKDFNNEADTPDNFQSRRPNTSFCFLDIRSPGLGDTAMYLCAASRDRDQGPQYFGPGTRLTVL.

The rearrangement links TRBV5-1 to TRBJ1-2; D may be TRBD1 (5 bases). This CDR3 spans 14 amino acids. Per the germline V gene, CDR1 is SGHRS and CDR2 is YFSETQ. The V gene lost 0 bases and the J gene lost 2 bases, with 8 bases spanning the gap. The CDR3 reads CASSLVPGNYGYTF. The CDR3 nucleotides read TGCGCCAGCAGCTTGGTTCCAGGGAACTATGGCTACACCTTC.

The chain carries TRBV24-1 and TRBJ2-1, with unresolved D. V was shortened by 0 bases and J by 7 bases, with 12 bases between the two germline ends. There are 15 residues in the CDR3. Germline loops: CDR1 KGHDR, CDR2 SFDVKD. In DNA, the CDR3 is TGTGCCACCAGTGATTTGCCCCTTGATAGTAATGAGCAGTTCTTC. Amino acid sequence: CATSDLPLDSNEQFF.

In this sample, this clonotype turned up a few times. The V gene is TRBV20-1, the J gene TRBJ1-1; D uncertain. Germline CDR1 reads DFQATT; CDR2 reads SNEGSKA (reference sequence). This CDR3 comprises 12 residues. V shed 3 bases and J shed 7 bases, with 12 bases lying between them. The CDR3, as DNA: TGCAGTGCTAGTCCAGAACTCGGTGAAGCTTTCTTT. Translated: CSASPELGEAFF.

In its sample, this clonotype was seen once. The chain has TRBV7-9 and TRBJ2-5; possible D gene TRBD2, 5 bases. CDR3 length equals 13 residues. V dropped 1 base and J dropped 11 bases, with 14 bases sitting between them. Germline V gene data show CDR1 as SEHNR and CDR2 as FQNEAQ (reference sequence). In nucleotides, the CDR3 is TGTGCCAGCAGCTTAGAATCTGGTTGGGAGCAGTACTTC. Translating gives CASSLESGWEQYF.

As for this clonotype: A single base separates this from a much larger clone, so it may be a read error. This rearrangement joins TRBV7-2 to TRBJ2-7; D perhaps matches TRBD2 (6 bases). Germline values: CDR1 SGHTA, CDR2 FQGNSA. The CDR3 is made up of 14 amino acids. Trimming took off 6 bases at V and 7 bases at J, with 19 bases between the two ends. This chain's CDR3 is CASSLSGAYNEQYF. DNA for the CDR3: TGTGCCAGCAGTCTTAGCGGAGCTTACAATGAGCAGTACTTC.